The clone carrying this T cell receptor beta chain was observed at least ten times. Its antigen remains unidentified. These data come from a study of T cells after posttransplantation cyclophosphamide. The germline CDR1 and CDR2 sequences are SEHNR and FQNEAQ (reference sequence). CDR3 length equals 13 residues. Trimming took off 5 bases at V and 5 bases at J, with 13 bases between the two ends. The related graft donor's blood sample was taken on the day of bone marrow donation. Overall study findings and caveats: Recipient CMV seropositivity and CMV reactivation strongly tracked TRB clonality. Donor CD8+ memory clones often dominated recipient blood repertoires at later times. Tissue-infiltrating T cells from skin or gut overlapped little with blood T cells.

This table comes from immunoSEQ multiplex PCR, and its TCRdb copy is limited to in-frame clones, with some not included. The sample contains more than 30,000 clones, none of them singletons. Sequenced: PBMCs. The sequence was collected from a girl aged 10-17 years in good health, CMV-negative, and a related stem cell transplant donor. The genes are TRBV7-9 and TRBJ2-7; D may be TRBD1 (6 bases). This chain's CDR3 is CASSVSSGDEQYF. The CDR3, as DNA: TGTGCCAGCAGCGTTAGTTCAGGGGACGAGCAGTACTTC.